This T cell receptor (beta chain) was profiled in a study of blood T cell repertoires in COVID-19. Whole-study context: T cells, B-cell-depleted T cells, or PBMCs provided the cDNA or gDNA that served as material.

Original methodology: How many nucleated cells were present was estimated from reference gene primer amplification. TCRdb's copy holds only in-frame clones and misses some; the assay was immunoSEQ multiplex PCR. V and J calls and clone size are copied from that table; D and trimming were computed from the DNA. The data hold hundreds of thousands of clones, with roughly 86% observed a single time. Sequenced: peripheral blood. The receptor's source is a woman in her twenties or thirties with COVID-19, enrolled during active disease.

The CDR3 nucleotides read TGTGCCATATCCCACAGGGCATGGGAAGATACGCAGTATTTT. Its translation is CAISHRAWEDTQYF. V gene TRBV30 combines with J gene TRBJ2-3, with D maybe TRBD1 (6 bases). V was clipped by 8 bases and J by 5 bases, with 20 bases between them. The CDR3 is 14 amino acids. The germline V gene has CDR1 GTSNPN and CDR2 SVGIG (reference sequence).